This is a list of T cell receptor beta chains from one sample in a study of cytomegalovirus exposure and HLA in healthy donors. TCRdb's copy holds only in-frame clones and misses some; the assay was immunoSEQ multiplex PCR. The table shows approximately 180,000 clones, with roughly three quarters occurring only once. What was sequenced was PBMCs. The source is a woman between 50 and 59 years old in good health and CMV-seropositive. The CDR3 runs from the conserved cysteine through the conserved F or W. A D gene is named only where the DNA matches it firmly. Expanded clones are given a class, and other clones once, few, many or no size at all.

D gene: -; J gene: TRBJ2-1; clone size: -; V gene: TRBV28; CDR3 DNA: TGTGCCAGCAGTTTACCCCGGACGGGGAATGAGCAGTTCTTC; CDR3 protein: CASSLPRTGNEQFF
D gene: TRBD2; J gene: TRBJ2-7; clone size: -; V gene: TRBV6-5; CDR3 DNA: TGTGCCAGCACCTTTGGGGGGGGAGGACCCGAGCAGTACTTC; CDR3 protein: CASTFGGGGPEQYF
D gene: TRBD2; J gene: TRBJ2-1; clone size: -; V gene: TRBV4-2; CDR3 DNA: TGTGCCAGCAGCCAATTAACTAGCGGAGGCTCCTACAATGAGCAGTTCTTC; CDR3 protein: CASSQLTSGGSYNEQFF
D gene: -; J gene: TRBJ2-5; clone size: -; V gene: TRBV6-6; CDR3 DNA: TGTGCCAGCAGTTACCAGGGGGGAGAGACCCAGTACTTC; CDR3 protein: CASSYQGGETQYF
D gene: TRBD2; J gene: TRBJ2-3; clone size: -; V gene: TRBV7-6; CDR3 DNA: TGTGCCAGCAGCCTACTTTCTAGCGGGGGTCTCGGAACAGATACGCAGTATTTT; CDR3 protein: CASSLLSSGGLGTDTQYF
D gene: -; J gene: TRBJ1-5; clone size: -; V gene: TRBV6-5; CDR3 DNA: TGTGCCAGCTGGCTGGGGCACCAACAGCCCCAGCATTTT; CDR3 protein: CASWLGHQQPQHF
D gene: TRBD1; J gene: TRBJ1-6; clone size: -; V gene: TRBV30; CDR3 DNA: TGTGCCTGGAGTCCAGGAGGACAGGGAAGTTCACCCCTCCACTTT; CDR3 protein: CAWSPGGQGSSPLHF
D gene: -; J gene: TRBJ1-1; clone size: -; V gene: TRBV14; CDR3 DNA: TGTGCCAGCAGCCCTAGGGGGGGCTGGGACACTGAAGCTTTCTTT; CDR3 protein: CASSPRGGWDTEAFF
D gene: TRBD1; J gene: TRBJ1-5; clone size: -; V gene: TRBV19; CDR3 DNA: TGTGCCAGTAGTTTCAGACAGGGGGCAATTCAGCCCCAGCATTTT; CDR3 protein: CASSFRQGAIQPQHF
D gene: TRBD1; J gene: TRBJ2-7; clone size: -; V gene: TRBV4-1; CDR3 DNA: TGCGCCAGCAGCCCCGGGGACAGCTCCTACGAGCAGTACTTC; CDR3 protein: CASSPGDSSYEQYF
D gene: -; J gene: TRBJ2-3; clone size: few; V gene: TRBV6-5; CDR3 DNA: TGTGCCAGCACTCGGGGGACAGAACCCACAGATACGCAGTATTTT; CDR3 protein: CASTRGTEPTDTQYF
D gene: TRBD1; J gene: TRBJ1-6; clone size: -; V gene: TRBV19; CDR3 DNA: TGTGCCAGTAGTATGGGACAGGAATTATCTCCCCTCCACTTT; CDR3 protein: CASSMGQELSPLHF
D gene: -; J gene: TRBJ1-5; clone size: -; V gene: TRBV7-8; CDR3 DNA: TGTGCCAGCAGCTTAGAGATGCTCAGGGTCCATCAGCCCCAGCATTTT; CDR3 protein: CASSLEMLRVHQPQHF
D gene: TRBD1; J gene: TRBJ2-3; clone size: -; V gene: TRBV7-6; CDR3 DNA: TGTGCCAGCAGCAACAGACAGGGGGCCACAGATACGCAGTATTTT; CDR3 protein: CASSNRQGATDTQYF
D gene: -; J gene: TRBJ1-6; clone size: -; V gene: TRBV27; CDR3 DNA: TGTGCCAGCACTCAACAGGGTTCACCCCTCCACTTT; CDR3 protein: CASTQQGSPLHF
D gene: TRBD1; J gene: TRBJ1-4; clone size: -; V gene: TRBV15; CDR3 DNA: TGTGCCACCAGCAGAGACAAGGGGGCAAATGAAAAACTGTTTTTT; CDR3 protein: CATSRDKGANEKLFF
D gene: TRBD2; J gene: TRBJ2-5; clone size: -; V gene: TRBV19; CDR3 DNA: TGTGCCAGTAGGGCCGGACTAGCGGAAGAGACCCAGTACTTC; CDR3 protein: CASRAGLAEETQYF
D gene: TRBD2; J gene: TRBJ2-3; clone size: once; V gene: TRBV5-4; CDR3 DNA: TGTGCCAGCAGGACCTCGGGAGCGGGGGGGCAGTATTTT; CDR3 protein: CASRTSGAGGQYF
D gene: -; J gene: TRBJ2-7; clone size: -; V gene: TRBV30; CDR3 DNA: TGTGCCTGGGGACGGGGTACTACCTACGAGCAGTACTTC; CDR3 protein: CAWGRGTTYEQYF
D gene: -; J gene: TRBJ2-2; clone size: -; V gene: TRBV2; CDR3 DNA: TGTGCCAGCAGGACGGGTCGGAAAATTAATGGCGGGGAGCTGTTTTTT; CDR3 protein: CASRTGRKINGGELFF
D gene: TRBD2; J gene: TRBJ2-1; clone size: -; V gene: TRBV7-3; CDR3 DNA: TGTGCCAGCAGCCTAAGCGGGGGGGCTGGAAATGAGCAGTTCTTC; CDR3 protein: CASSLSGGAGNEQFF
D gene: -; J gene: TRBJ2-5; clone size: -; V gene: TRBV4-2; CDR3 DNA: TGTGCCAGCAGCCAAGAAGAAGGGCGGGGCGAGACCCAGTACTTC; CDR3 protein: CASSQEEGRGETQYF
D gene: -; J gene: TRBJ1-5; clone size: -; V gene: TRBV19; CDR3 DNA: TGTGCCAGTAGTCCGTGGACAGCGCCCAATCAGCCCCAGCATTTT; CDR3 protein: CASSPWTAPNQPQHF
D gene: TRBD2; J gene: TRBJ2-1; clone size: -; V gene: TRBV6-1; CDR3 DNA: TGTGCCAGCGCACTTTACCTTAGGACTAGTGAGCAGTTCTTC; CDR3 protein: CASALYLRTSEQFF
D gene: TRBD2; J gene: TRBJ2-3; clone size: -; V gene: TRBV6-4; CDR3 DNA: TGTGCCAGCAGTGTCGGGGGGGTCCCCACAGATACGCAGTATTTT; CDR3 protein: CASSVGGVPTDTQYF
D gene: TRBD1; J gene: TRBJ2-1; clone size: -; V gene: TRBV20-1; CDR3 DNA: TGCAGTGCTAGAATGACAGGGGACGCCTTCTTC; CDR3 protein: CSARMTGDAFF
D gene: TRBD2; J gene: TRBJ2-7; clone size: few; V gene: TRBV11-2; CDR3 DNA: TGTGCCAGCAGCTCGCAGGCGGGGGGGAGCTACGAGCAGTACTTC; CDR3 protein: CASSSQAGGSYEQYF
D gene: -; J gene: TRBJ1-3; clone size: -; V gene: TRBV7-8; CDR3 DNA: TGTGCCAGCTCCCCGGGACAAAGCTCTGGAAACACCATATATTTT; CDR3 protein: CASSPGQSSGNTIYF
D gene: -; J gene: TRBJ2-7; clone size: -; V gene: TRBV10-2; CDR3 DNA: TGCGCCAGCAGTGAGGAAAAAGGCGTGGCAGGGGATACCGAGCAGTACTTC; CDR3 protein: CASSEEKGVAGDTEQYF
D gene: -; J gene: TRBJ1-2; clone size: -; V gene: TRBV2; CDR3 DNA: TGTGCCAGCAGTGAAGTTAAATTTTCGGTCTATGGCTACACCTTC; CDR3 protein: CASSEVKFSVYGYTF
D gene: -; J gene: TRBJ1-6; clone size: -; V gene: TRBV7-6; CDR3 DNA: TGTGCCAGCAGCTTAGGAGGATCACCCCTCCACTTT; CDR3 protein: CASSLGGSPLHF
D gene: -; J gene: TRBJ2-7; clone size: -; V gene: TRBV30; CDR3 DNA: TGTGCCTGGACTAACCTTCACAAGACAGGCTTGGCCTACGAGCAGTACTTC; CDR3 protein: CAWTNLHKTGLAYEQYF
D gene: -; J gene: TRBJ2-5; clone size: -; V gene: TRBV6-5; CDR3 DNA: TGTGCCAGCAGTTACTCTCAGGGTGTGACCCAGTACTTC; CDR3 protein: CASSYSQGVTQYF
D gene: TRBD1; J gene: TRBJ2-7; clone size: -; V gene: TRBV10-3; CDR3 DNA: TGTGCCATCAGTGAGCCTTCGACAGGGTCTGACGAGCAGTACTTC; CDR3 protein: CAISEPSTGSDEQYF
D gene: TRBD2; J gene: TRBJ2-4; clone size: -; V gene: TRBV30; CDR3 DNA: TGTGCCTGGAGTGTACTAGCGGGGGGGAGGAACATTCAGTACTTC; CDR3 protein: CAWSVLAGGRNIQYF
D gene: -; J gene: TRBJ2-1; clone size: -; V gene: TRBV7-9; CDR3 DNA: TGTGCCAGCAGCCCCGGACTCGCAGTAGAGCAGTTCTTC; CDR3 protein: CASSPGLAVEQFF
D gene: TRBD2; J gene: TRBJ2-1; clone size: once; V gene: TRBV2; CDR3 DNA: TGTGCCAGCAGTACTAGCGGGGTGCGCACTGAGCAGTTCTTC; CDR3 protein: CASSTSGVRTEQFF
D gene: TRBD1; J gene: TRBJ1-6; clone size: -; V gene: TRBV6-1; CDR3 DNA: TGTGCCAGCAGGCGGGACAGGGGTTATAATTCACCCCTCCACTTT; CDR3 protein: CASRRDRGYNSPLHF
D gene: TRBD1; J gene: TRBJ2-5; clone size: -; V gene: TRBV30; CDR3 DNA: TGTGCCTGGAGTCCCTTCTTCGGACAGGTCGGAGAGACCCAGTACTTC; CDR3 protein: CAWSPFFGQVGETQYF
D gene: -; J gene: TRBJ2-5; clone size: -; V gene: TRBV5-1; CDR3 DNA: TGCGCCTCAGGCAGGATCAGTACCGAGACCCAGTACTTC; CDR3 protein: CASGRISTETQYF
D gene: -; J gene: TRBJ1-1; clone size: -; V gene: TRBV2; CDR3 DNA: TGTGCCAGCAGAGACAGGACGGGATGGACTGAAGCTTTCTTT; CDR3 protein: CASRDRTGWTEAFF
D gene: -; J gene: TRBJ1-6; clone size: -; V gene: TRBV9; CDR3 DNA: TGTGCCAGCAGCGTATCCCACAGGAGCTCCTATAATTCACCCCTCCACTTT; CDR3 protein: CASSVSHRSSYNSPLHF
D gene: TRBD1; J gene: TRBJ1-6; clone size: -; V gene: TRBV5-1; CDR3 DNA: TGCGCCAGCAGCCCGAGGATGGGGACAGGATCGAGCTCCTATAATTCACCCCTCCACTTT; CDR3 protein: CASSPRMGTGSSSYNSPLHF
D gene: TRBD1; J gene: TRBJ1-2; clone size: -; V gene: TRBV11-2; CDR3 DNA: TGTGCCAGCAGCTTTCGACAGGGGAACTATGGCTACACCTTC; CDR3 protein: CASSFRQGNYGYTF
D gene: TRBD1; J gene: TRBJ1-1; clone size: -; V gene: TRBV6-6; CDR3 DNA: TGTGCCAGCAGTTCCGGGACAGAACAGAACACTGAAGCTTTCTTT; CDR3 protein: CASSSGTEQNTEAFF
D gene: -; J gene: TRBJ2-5; clone size: -; V gene: TRBV11-2; CDR3 DNA: TGTGCCAGCAGCTTAGATCTGATAACCGGGGAGACCCAGTACTTC; CDR3 protein: CASSLDLITGETQYF
D gene: -; J gene: TRBJ1-5; clone size: -; V gene: TRBV23-1; CDR3 DNA: TGCGCCAGCAGTCATGGACAGCCTAATCAGCCCCAGCATTTT; CDR3 protein: CASSHGQPNQPQHF
D gene: TRBD2; J gene: TRBJ2-1; clone size: -; V gene: TRBV6-1; CDR3 DNA: TGTGCCAGCAGTGAAGCGGCCGGGGGGGCTAATGAGCAGTTCTTC; CDR3 protein: CASSEAAGGANEQFF
D gene: TRBD2; J gene: TRBJ2-3; clone size: few; V gene: TRBV13; CDR3 DNA: TGTGCCAGCAGCTCCCGACTAGCGGGGGGCCTTATTGAATCGATCCCGTCAGATACGCAGTATTTT; CDR3 protein: CASSSRLAGGLIESIPSDTQYF
D gene: -; J gene: TRBJ1-4; clone size: -; V gene: TRBV27; CDR3 DNA: TGTGCCAGCAGTTTCTATCGGGGTGAAAAACTGTTTTTT; CDR3 protein: CASSFYRGEKLFF
D gene: TRBD1; J gene: TRBJ2-1; clone size: -; V gene: TRBV6-1; CDR3 DNA: TGTGCCAGCATCGGGACAGGGAGTGAGCAGTTCTTC; CDR3 protein: CASIGTGSEQFF
D gene: -; J gene: TRBJ1-5; clone size: -; V gene: TRBV21-1; CDR3 DNA: TGTGCCAGCACCCCGGGACAGGGGGCCGATCAGCCCCAGCATTTT; CDR3 protein: CASTPGQGADQPQHF
D gene: TRBD2; J gene: TRBJ2-1; clone size: -; V gene: TRBV7-9; CDR3 DNA: TGTGCCAGCAGCCCCCAAGGCGGGGGGCACAATGAGCAGTTCTTC; CDR3 protein: CASSPQGGGHNEQFF
D gene: TRBD1; J gene: TRBJ1-2; clone size: -; V gene: TRBV9; CDR3 DNA: TGTGCCAGCAGCGTTACCGGGACAGGCGGCGGCTACACCTTC; CDR3 protein: CASSVTGTGGGYTF
D gene: TRBD1; J gene: TRBJ2-5; clone size: -; V gene: TRBV30; CDR3 DNA: TGTGCCTGGACGGGACAGGGAATGGAGACCCAGTACTTC; CDR3 protein: CAWTGQGMETQYF
D gene: -; J gene: TRBJ2-7; clone size: -; V gene: TRBV11-1; CDR3 DNA: TGTGCCAGCAGCTTAGCCCTATCGTCCTACTACGAGCAGTACTTC; CDR3 protein: CASSLALSSYYEQYF
D gene: -; J gene: TRBJ1-6; clone size: -; V gene: TRBV15; CDR3 DNA: TGTGCCACCAGCAGAGATTCAGGGGCCTATAATTCACCCCTCCACTTT; CDR3 protein: CATSRDSGAYNSPLHF
D gene: TRBD1; J gene: TRBJ1-1; clone size: -; V gene: TRBV19; CDR3 DNA: TGTGCCAGTAGTAAGGGACAGTTGAACACTGAAGCTTTCTTT; CDR3 protein: CASSKGQLNTEAFF
D gene: -; J gene: TRBJ1-5; clone size: -; V gene: TRBV19; CDR3 DNA: TGTGCCAGTAGTGACACTTTAGATCAGCCCCAGCATTTT; CDR3 protein: CASSDTLDQPQHF
D gene: TRBD2; J gene: TRBJ2-3; clone size: -; V gene: TRBV15; CDR3 DNA: TGTGCCACCAGCAGGGGGGGACTAGCGGGGGGGCGAGGCACAGATACGCAGTATTTT; CDR3 protein: CATSRGGLAGGRGTDTQYF